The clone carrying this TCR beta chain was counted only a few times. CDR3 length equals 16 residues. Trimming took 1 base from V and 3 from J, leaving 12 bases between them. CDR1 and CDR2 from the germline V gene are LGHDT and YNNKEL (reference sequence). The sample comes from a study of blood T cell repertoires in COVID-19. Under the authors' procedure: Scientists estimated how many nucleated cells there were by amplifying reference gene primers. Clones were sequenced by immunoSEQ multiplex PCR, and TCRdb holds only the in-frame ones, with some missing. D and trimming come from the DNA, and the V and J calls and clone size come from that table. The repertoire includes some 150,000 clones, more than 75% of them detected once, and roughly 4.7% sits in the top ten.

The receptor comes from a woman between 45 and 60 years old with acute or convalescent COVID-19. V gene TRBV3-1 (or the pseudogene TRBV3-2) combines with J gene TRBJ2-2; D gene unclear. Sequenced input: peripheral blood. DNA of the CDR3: TGTGCCAGCAGCCAAGTTCCGGGTCGGGACACCGGGGAGCTGTTTTTT. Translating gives CASSQVPGRDTGELFF.